The next 24 T cell receptor beta chains were all read from a single sample in a study of blood T cell repertoires in COVID-19. Some clones are missing from TCRdb's copy, which holds only in-frame ones; the method was immunoSEQ multiplex PCR. The sample includes about 530,000 clones, about 88% of them seen just once. Sample: peripheral blood. These receptors came from a woman in her fifties or sixties with COVID-19, enrolled during active disease.

This clone was found once. The V call is TRBV3-1 (or the pseudogene TRBV3-2), the J call TRBJ2-2, with a tentative D call TRBD1 (5 bases). The CDR3 runs 12 residues. The ends were cut back, 5 bases at V and 7 bases at J, with 8 bases in the middle. Germline V gene lookup returns CDR1 LGHDT and CDR2 YNNKEL (reference sequence). The CDR3 protein is CASSARGGELFF. The CDR3 DNA follows: TGTGCCAGCAGCGCTAGGGGCGGGGAGCTGTTTTTT.

The V call is TRBV5-1, the J call TRBJ2-3; TRBD2 matches 11 bases. Germline assignment: CDR1 SGHRS and CDR2 YFSETQ. J gave up 2 bases and V 3 bases, and 5 bases lay outside the gene matches. The CDR3 runs 16 residues. CDR3 sequence: CASSWKLAGDTDTQYF. DNA for the CDR3: TGCGCCAGCAGCTGGAAACTAGCGGGGGACACAGATACGCAGTATTTT.

The chain uses TRBV30 and TRBJ1-3; D uncertain. The CDR3 sequence is 13 residues long. V was clipped by 6 bases and J by 2 bases, with 11 bases between them. Germline V gene lookup returns CDR1 GTSNPN and CDR2 SVGIG (reference sequence). The CDR3: CACPLGTGNTIYF. CDR3 DNA sequence: TGTGCCTGCCCCCTTGGCACTGGAAACACCATATATTTT.

The V and J genes are TRBV7-9 and TRBJ2-1; TRBD1 matches at 10 bases. Germline trimming cut 4 bases from V and 4 bases from J; bases unmatched to any gene: 4. Germline V gene sequence: CDR1 SEHNR, CDR2 FQNEAQ (reference sequence). The CDR3 extends over 15 amino acids. The CDR3 loop is CASSSGTGAYNEQFF. The CDR3, as DNA: TGTGCCAGCAGCTCCGGGACAGGGGCTTACAATGAGCAGTTCTTC.

The chain joins TRBV11-3 to TRBJ1-1; 8 bases are a match to TRBD1. Unmatched junction bases numbered 1, after V lost 4 bases and J lost 3 bases. This CDR3 is 13 amino acids long. The V gene's germline CDR1 is SGHNT and CDR2 YENEEA. CDR3 coding DNA: TGTGCCAGCAGCTCGGACAGGGACACTGAAGCTTTCTTT. Translating gives CASSSDRDTEAFF.

Notes on this clone: Other DNA sequences of this sample code for an identical CDR3. The chain is built from TRBV9 and TRBJ1-2, with D tentatively TRBD1 (5 bases). Trimming cost V 3 bases and J 8 bases, with 14 bases left between them. This CDR3 has 13 residues. Germline-derived CDR1 and CDR2 are SGDLS and YYNGEE. For the CDR3, the DNA is TGTGCCAGCAGCGCCAGAGGTAGGGGAGGCTACACCTTC. Protein: CASSARGRGGYTF. Full variable domain (rest looked up from reference TRBV9 and TRBJ1-2): DSGVTQTPKHLITATGQRVTLRCSPRSGDLSVYWYQQSLDQGLQFLIQYYNGEERAKGNILERFSAQQFPDLHSELNLSSLELGDSALYFCASSARGRGGYTFGSGTRLTVV.

The CDR3 coding sequence is TGTGCCAGCAGCTCCCGTGGGCCTAGCCGGGGCTACACCTTC. Protein: CASSSRGPSRGYTF. The chain has TRBV7-9 and TRBJ1-2; D is unresolved. V lost 4 bases and J lost 8, with 17 bases in between. This CDR3 region has 14 residues. CDR1 is SEHNR and CDR2 is FQNEAQ in the germline V gene (reference sequence).

This chain joins TRBV6-2 or TRBV6-3 and TRBJ2-3; 14 bases line up with TRBD2. Germline V gene sequence: CDR1 MNHEY, CDR2 SVGEGT. The CDR3 totals 18 residues. Trimming cost V 2 bases and J 2 bases; bases outside gene matches: 6. CDR3 sequence reads: CASSYDGLAGGFTDTQYF. In DNA, the CDR3 is TGTGCCAGCAGTTACGATGGACTAGCGGGGGGCTTCACAGATACGCAGTATTTT.

V gene TRBV6-6 combines with J gene TRBJ1-5, with TRBD1 identical over 7 bases. This CDR3 region has 16 residues. Trimming at V came to 0 bases and at J to 5 bases, leaving 7 bases not matched to a gene. Germline values: CDR1 MNHNY, CDR2 SVGAGI (reference sequence). CDR3 sequence reads: CASSYSPRGSYQPQHF. In DNA, the CDR3 is TGTGCCAGCAGTTACTCGCCCAGGGGGTCGTATCAGCCCCAGCATTTT.

The chain has TRBV27 and TRBJ2-2; possible D gene TRBD2, 6 bases. The CDR3 length is 16 residues. Germline-derived CDR1 and CDR2 are MNHEY and SMNVEV (reference sequence). V shed 3 bases and J shed 4 bases, with 15 bases lying between them. The CDR3 region has the DNA TGTGCCAGCAGTTTGGATCCGGGGAGGCGCACCGGGGAGCTGTTTTTT. It encodes CASSLDPGRRTGELFF.

V usage is TRBV6-5 and J usage is TRBJ1-1; 10 positions agree with TRBD1. With 4 bases clipped from V and 5 bases from J, the junction kept 1 base outside the gene matches. The CDR3 is 13 amino acids. Germline V gene sequence: CDR1 MNHEY, CDR2 SVGAGI. For the CDR3, the DNA is TGTGCCAGCAGTTCGGGACAGGGGACTGAAGCTTTCTTT. Translated: CASSSGQGTEAFF.

The chain is built from TRBV2 and TRBJ1-4, with D possibly TRBD1 on 6 matching bases. The CDR3 runs 15 residues. CDR1 is SNHLY and CDR2 is FYNNEI in the germline V gene. The V gene lost 6 bases and the J gene lost 8 bases, with 19 bases spanning the gap. The CDR3 region is CASRLQGQGGEKLFF. Here the CDR3 DNA reads TGTGCCAGCAGGCTCCAGGGGCAGGGAGGGGAAAAACTGTTTTTT.

V is TRBV5-1 and J is TRBJ1-1; 8 bases are shared with TRBD1. Trimming at V came to 4 bases and at J to 4 bases, leaving 6 bases not matched to a gene. The germline V gene has CDR1 SGHRS and CDR2 YFSETQ. The CDR3 runs to 14 residues. The CDR3 DNA follows: TGCGCCAGCAGCGGACAGGGAGGGGGCACTGAAGCTTTCTTT. This encodes CASSGQGGGTEAFF. The variable domain in full, with the rest retrieved from reference TRBV5-1 and TRBJ1-1, is KAGVTQTPRYLIKTRGQQVTLSCSPISGHRSVSWYQQTPGQGLQFLFEYFSETQRNKGNFPGRFSGRQFSNSRSEMNVSTLELGDSALYLCASSGQGGGTEAFFGQGTRLTVV.

The genes are TRBV11-2 and TRBJ1-5; no clear D gene. Germline V gene sequence: CDR1 SGHAT, CDR2 FQNNGV. The CDR3 spans 13 residues. Between the trimmed V and J ends, which lost 2 bases and 1 base, there was a span of 3 bases. The CDR3 DNA reads TGTGCCAGCAGCTTAAGCAGCAATCAGCCCCAGCATTTT. It translates to CASSLSSNQPQHF.

The chain is built from TRBV5-5 and TRBJ1-1, with 9 bases lining up with TRBD1. The CDR3 totals 13 residues. V trimming: 5 bases; J trimming: 6 bases; junction bases outside the gene matches: 5. The germline V gene has CDR1 SGHKS and CDR2 YYEKEE (reference sequence). In DNA form, the CDR3 reads TGTGCCAGCAGGTGGGACAGGGAATCTGAAGCTTTCTTT. Translated, it gives CASRWDRESEAFF.

This clone showed up just a few times. The rearrangement links TRBV7-2 to TRBJ2-7, with a tentative D call TRBD2 (6 bases). The germline V and J ends were trimmed by 1 base and 7 bases, with 11 bases remaining between them. The CDR3 runs to 13 residues. From germline, CDR1 is SGHTA and CDR2 FQGNSA. CDR3 loop: CASSLEGGWEQYF. CDR3 DNA sequence: TGTGCCAGCAGCTTAGAAGGAGGGTGGGAGCAGTACTTC.

This clone was picked up one time. V usage is TRBV5-4 and J usage is TRBJ2-1, with 12 bases aligning to TRBD2. CDR3 length: 19 residues. V dropped 4 bases and J dropped 0; count of bases not matched to a gene: 11. Germline CDR1 reads SGHNT; CDR2 reads YYREEE (reference sequence). The CDR3 nucleotides are TGTGCCAGCAGCCGCGCGGGGACTAGCGGGTCCCGCTCCTACAATGAGCAGTTCTTC. Protein product: CASSRAGTSGSRSYNEQFF.

The chain carries TRBV11-2 and TRBJ2-5; 7 bases line up with TRBD2. This CDR3 has 16 residues. CDR1 SGHAT and CDR2 FQNNGV come from the germline V gene. J was trimmed by 5 bases and V by 10 bases; bases with no gene match: 19. The CDR3 protein is CATSYRRGRGGETQYF. CDR3 in DNA: TGTGCCACCTCCTACCGTCGGGGGAGGGGAGGGGAGACCCAGTACTTC.

V gene TRBV3-1 (or the pseudogene TRBV3-2) combines with J gene TRBJ2-5; the match to TRBD1 covers 9 bases. Germline V gene data show CDR1 as LGHDT and CDR2 as YNNKEL (reference sequence). V lost 2 bases and J lost 5; bases outside the gene matches: 6. The CDR3 contains 15 residues. CDR3 residues: CASSQKQGAKETQYF. DNA for the CDR3: TGTGCCAGCAGCCAAAAACAGGGGGCGAAGGAGACCCAGTACTTC.

The chain uses TRBV27 and TRBJ2-4; TRBD1 might be the D (6 bases). Per germline, CDR1 MNHEY and CDR2 SMNVEV (reference sequence). Trimming stripped 4 bases from V and 4 bases from J, with 11 bases between. The CDR3 runs 14 residues. CDR3 DNA sequence: TGTGCCAGCAGTTCTTGGACAGAGAAAAACATTCAGTACTTC. Its protein product is CASSSWTEKNIQYF.

The gene calls are TRBV11-3 and TRBJ2-7; possible D gene TRBD2, 5 bases. V was shortened by 5 bases and J by 7 bases, with 15 bases between the two germline ends. CDR3 size: 13 residues. The germline V gene encodes CDR1 SGHNT and CDR2 YENEEA. The CDR3 protein is CASSPGFRLEQYF. The CDR3 nucleotides read TGTGCCAGCAGCCCGGGATTTCGACTGGAGCAGTACTTC.

This clone showed up just once. This sample includes further DNA sequences coding for the same CDR3. The V gene is TRBV5-1, the J gene TRBJ2-3, with D unclear. The CDR3 is 15 amino acids. Germline V gene sequence: CDR1 SGHRS, CDR2 YFSETQ. The ends were cut back, 0 bases at V and 0 bases at J, with 8 bases in the middle. The CDR3, as DNA: TGCGCCAGCAGCTTGGACATTCCTAGCACAGATACGCAGTATTTT. This gives the protein CASSLDIPSTDTQYF.

V and J are TRBV5-6 and TRBJ1-4; 9 bases fit TRBD1. The germline V gene has CDR1 SGHDT and CDR2 YYEEEE. The V gene end was trimmed by 3 bases and the J gene end by 5 bases; junction bases not matched to a gene: 5. CDR3 length: 15 residues. The CDR3 sequence is CASSSDRGGNEKLFF. The CDR3 DNA sequence: TGTGCCAGCAGCTCGGACAGGGGAGGGAATGAAAAACTGTTTTTT. The full variable domain, rest sourced from reference TRBV5-6 and TRBJ1-4, is DAGVTQSPTHLIKTRGQQVTLRCSPKSGHDTVSWYQQALGQGPQFIFQYYEEEERQRGNFPDRFSGHQFPNYSSELNVNALLLGDSALYLCASSSDRGGNEKLFFGSGTQLSVL.

This clone has ten or more counts. The chain carries TRBV27 and TRBJ1-6, with a weak D call TRBD1 (6 bases). V lost 4 bases and J lost 7, with 11 bases in between. This CDR3 is 14 amino acids long. CDR1 is MNHEY, CDR2 SMNVEV, per germline (reference sequence). CDR3 sequence: CASSSSDRNSPLHF. In DNA, the CDR3 is TGTGCCAGCAGTTCCTCTGACAGGAATTCACCCCTCCACTTT.